These 11 T cell receptor beta chains were sequenced from one sample in a study of cytomegalovirus exposure and HLA in healthy donors. 60 Vbeta and 13 Jbeta primers were used in PCR. Assay used: immunoSEQ multiplex PCR; TCRdb lists only in-frame clones, some missing. Here the sample spans 150,000 to 200,000 clones, around 81% being singletons. The sample was PBMCs. These receptor sequences come from a man between 18 and 35 years old in good health and CMV-seronegative.

The genes are TRBV19 and TRBJ1-4; D perhaps matches TRBD1 (5 bases). V was cut by 3 bases and J by 8 bases, with 16 bases left in between. Per germline, CDR1 LNHDA and CDR2 SQIVND (reference sequence). The CDR3 contains 15 residues. CDR3 in DNA: TGTGCCAGTAGTATCGTCGGGGGAGGAAAGGAAAAACTGTTTTTT. Translation gives CASSIVGGGKEKLFF. The full variable domain, completed using reference TRBV19 and TRBJ1-4, is DGGITQSPKYLFRKEGQNVTLSCEQNLNHDAMYWYRQDPGQGLRLIYYSQIVNDFQKGDIAEGYSVSREKKESFPLTVTSAQKNPTAFYLCASSIVGGGKEKLFFGSGTQLSVL.

This sequence joins TRBV18 and TRBJ1-1, with 8 bases matching TRBD1. Unmatched junction bases numbered 8, after V lost 3 bases and J lost 2 bases. The V gene's germline CDR1 is KGHSH and CDR2 LQKENI. The CDR3 loop spans 16 amino acids. CDR3 bases: TGTGCCAGCTCACCCTCGGGCAGGGGGCTCAACACTGAAGCTTTCTTT. It codes for CASSPSGRGLNTEAFF.

V usage is TRBV7-3 and J usage is TRBJ2-3, with TRBD2 matching 8 bases. The CDR3 runs to 16 residues. With V trimmed by 2 bases and J by 0 bases, 4 bases remained unmatched. Germline V gene data show CDR1 as SGHTA and CDR2 as FQGTGA. The chain's CDR3 is CASSLSASGSTDTQYF. The DNA for the CDR3 is TGTGCCAGCAGCTTATCGGCTAGCGGGAGCACAGATACGCAGTATTTT.

The chain links TRBV14 to TRBJ1-2, with 10 bases matching TRBD1. The germline V gene encodes CDR1 SGHDN and CDR2 FVKESK. J gave up 8 bases and V 6 bases, and 6 bases lay outside the gene matches. CDR3 length equals 13 residues. The DNA of the CDR3 is TGTGCCAGCAGTTTGACAGGGGGCGGCGGCTACACCTTC. Translating it yields CASSLTGGGGYTF.

The CDR3 reads CASSPGSGGSYEQYF. CDR3 nucleotide sequence: TGTGCCAGCAGCCCCGGGTCAGGGGGCTCTTACGAGCAGTACTTC. J is TRBJ2-7 and V is TRBV9, with 8 bases identical to TRBD1. The germline CDR1 and CDR2 sequences are SGDLS and YYNGEE. V lost 4 bases, J lost 4 bases, and 10 bases stayed unmatched. The CDR3 covers 15 residues.

This chain connects TRBV5-6 to TRBJ2-3; D is undetermined. Germline values: CDR1 SGHDT, CDR2 YYEEEE. CDR3 length equals 13 residues. V lost 4 bases and J 8 bases, leaving 14 bases between the germline ends. In DNA form, the CDR3 reads TGTGCCAGCAGCCCCGGTGGTTCCGGTACGCAGTATTTT. Amino acid sequence: CASSPGGSGTQYF.

The rearrangement links TRBV19 to TRBJ2-2; D is perhaps TRBD1 (6 bases). This CDR3 comprises 16 residues. The germline V gene has CDR1 LNHDA and CDR2 SQIVND (reference sequence). Trimming removed 4 bases at V and 7 bases at J, with 19 bases between. This chain's CDR3 is CASSKNKGQTYGELFF. CDR3 in DNA: TGTGCCAGTAGTAAGAACAAAGGACAGACCTACGGGGAGCTGTTTTTT.

The genes are TRBV27 and TRBJ1-2, with TRBD1 as a possible D gene (6 bases). CDR1 and CDR2 from the germline V gene are MNHEY and SMNVEV (reference sequence). V was trimmed by 2 bases and J by 3 bases, leaving 10 bases between them. The CDR3 spans 14 residues. The CDR3 region has the DNA TGTGCCAGCAGTTTAGTACAGGGAGACTATGGCTACACCTTC. Encoded protein: CASSLVQGDYGYTF.

This clone was found once. The V call is TRBV6-1, the J call TRBJ2-5; TRBD1 agrees at 7 bases. The better agreement between TRBJ2-7 and the DNA end casts doubt on the J call. This CDR3 has 15 residues. From germline, CDR1 is MNHNS and CDR2 SASEGT. The chain's CDR3 is CASSHDESGTDEQYF. The DNA of the CDR3 is TGTGCCAGCAGTCATGATGAAAGTGGGACAGACGAGCAGTACTTC.

V gene TRBV28 combines with J gene TRBJ1-2; 9 bases map to TRBD1. The CDR3 has 17 residues. V was pared by 0 bases and J by 3 bases, with 8 bases of the junction left unmatched. The germline V gene has CDR1 MDHEN and CDR2 SYDVKM. DNA of the CDR3: TGTGCCAGCAGTTTATGGCCCGGACAGGGGATTGACTATGGCTACACCTTC. Its protein is CASSLWPGQGIDYGYTF.

The chain carries TRBV7-9 and TRBJ1-4, with D possibly matching TRBD1 (5 bases). The CDR3 is 15 residues long. V gave up 4 bases and J gave up 2 bases, with 11 bases separating them. Germline CDR1 is SEHNR and CDR2 is FQNEAQ (reference sequence). CDR3 protein: CASSSEGVTNEKLFF. The CDR3 coding sequence is TGTGCCAGCAGCTCGGAAGGGGTTACTAATGAAAAACTGTTTTTT.